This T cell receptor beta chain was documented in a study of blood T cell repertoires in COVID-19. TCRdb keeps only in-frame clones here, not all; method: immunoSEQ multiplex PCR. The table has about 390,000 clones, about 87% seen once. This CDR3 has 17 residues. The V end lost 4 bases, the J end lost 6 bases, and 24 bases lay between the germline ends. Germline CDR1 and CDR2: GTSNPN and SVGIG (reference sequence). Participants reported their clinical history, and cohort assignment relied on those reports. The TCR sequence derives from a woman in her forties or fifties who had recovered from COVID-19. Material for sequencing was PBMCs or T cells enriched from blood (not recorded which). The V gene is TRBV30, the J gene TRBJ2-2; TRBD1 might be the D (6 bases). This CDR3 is CAWNSATGPQNSGELFF. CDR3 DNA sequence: TGTGCCTGGAATAGTGCGACAGGCCCACAAAATTCCGGGGAGCTGTTTTTT.